The 23 T cell receptor beta chains listed next were all sequenced from one sample in a study of shared clonotypes between healthy human individuals. Measured with immunoSEQ multiplex PCR; TCRdb has only the in-frame clones, and not every one. The sample yields fewer than 500,000 clones, about 80% seen once. Sequencing was carried out using PBMCs. The receptors originated from a woman between 40 and 50 years old in good health. Some clones in this sample may be carry-over from other donors' samples.

The rearrangement links TRBV5-1 to TRBJ1-1, with no clear D. Trimming took off 0 bases at V and 4 bases at J, with 16 bases between the two ends. Germline V lookup: CDR1 SGHRS, CDR2 YFSETQ. The CDR3 length is 16 residues. CDR3 in DNA: TGCGCCAGCAGCTTGGGGAGTCTGGGAGGAGGCACTGAAGCTTTCTTT. It specifies CASSLGSLGGGTEAFF.

This sequence joins TRBV7-3 and TRBJ2-3; 10 nucleotides match TRBD1. V lost 5 bases, J lost 2 bases, and 16 bases stayed unmatched. The CDR3 length is 19 residues. CDR1 SGHTA and CDR2 FQGTGA come from the germline V gene. The CDR3 bases are TGTGCCAGCAGCGCACAACCCGGGACAGGGGCAACCATCACAGATACGCAGTATTTT. This encodes CASSAQPGTGATITDTQYF.

The rearrangement links TRBV18 to TRBJ2-6; D is undetermined. Trimming left V 3 bases short and J 0 bases short, with 9 bases between. The germline V gene encodes CDR1 KGHSH and CDR2 LQKENI. This CDR3 is built from 16 residues. The CDR3 is CASSPSILSGANVLTF. DNA of the CDR3: TGTGCCAGCTCACCCTCTATCCTCTCTGGGGCCAACGTCCTGACTTTC. Variable domain in full (rest from reference TRBV18 and TRBJ2-6): NAGVMQNPRHLVRRRGQEARLRCSPMKGHSHVYWYRQLPEEGLKFMVYLQKENIIDESGMPKERFSAEFPKEGPSILRIQQVVRGDSAAYFCASSPSILSGANVLTFGAGSRLTVL.

The rearrangement uses TRBV4-2 and TRBJ2-5, with TRBD2 matching over 10 bases. V was pared by 3 bases and J by 6 bases, with 10 bases of the junction left unmatched. This CDR3 comprises 16 residues. CDR1 LGHNA and CDR2 YNFKEQ come from the germline V gene. The CDR3: CASSHSPSGSGKTQYF. CDR3 coding DNA: TGTGCCAGCAGCCATTCTCCTAGCGGGAGCGGGAAGACCCAGTACTTC.

This chain's CDR3 is CASSPRDFQETQYF. For the CDR3, the DNA is TGCGCCAGCAGCCCGCGGGACTTCCAAGAGACCCAGTACTTC. The chain joins TRBV5-1 to TRBJ2-5; weak D call: TRBD2 (6 bases). In germline, CDR1 is SGHRS, CDR2 YFSETQ. Between the trimmed V and J ends, which lost 4 bases and 1 base, there was a span of 11 bases. The CDR3 length is 14 residues. Drawing the rest from reference TRBV5-1 and TRBJ2-5, the complete variable domain is KAGVTQTPRYLIKTRGQQVTLSCSPISGHRSVSWYQQTPGQGLQFLFEYFSETQRNKGNFPGRFSGRQFSNSRSEMNVSTLELGDSALYLCASSPRDFQETQYFGPGTRLLVL.

The genes are TRBV11-2 and TRBJ1-2, with a weak D call TRBD1 (5 bases). The CDR3 runs 14 residues. V lost 5 bases, J lost 8 bases, and 18 bases lay in between. Germline CDR1 and CDR2: SGHAT and FQNNGV. The DNA of the CDR3 is TGTGCCAGCAGCCCCCAAGGACAAAGGGGAGGCTACACCTTC. As protein: CASSPQGQRGGYTF.

This clone showed up many times. The chain recombines TRBV7-9 with TRBJ2-2, with 7 bases aligning to TRBD1. With V trimmed by 1 base and J by 7 bases, 3 bases remained unmatched. The germline CDR1 and CDR2 sequences are SEHNR and FQNEAQ (reference sequence). The CDR3 spans 14 residues. CDR3 nucleotides: TGTGCCAGCAGCTTAGAAGGGGGCATCGGGGAGCTGTTTTTT. Its translation is CASSLEGGIGELFF. The whole variable domain, remainder taken from reference TRBV7-9 and TRBJ2-2, is DTGVSQNPRHKITKRGQNVTFRCDPISEHNRLYWYRQTLGQGPEFLTYFQNEAQLEKSRLLSDRFSAERPKGSFSTLEIQRTEQGDSAMYLCASSLEGGIGELFFGEGSRLTVL.

The table lists this clone with many counts. The V and J genes are TRBV5-4 and TRBJ2-1; D is undetermined. Per the germline V gene, CDR1 is SGHNT and CDR2 is YYREEE (reference sequence). CDR3 size: 13 residues. The V and J ends lost 4 bases and 15 bases respectively, with 20 bases between them. The CDR3 protein is CASSTWTAGLLFF. DNA of the CDR3: TGTGCCAGCAGCACCTGGACCGCCGGTCTCTTGTTCTTC.

In the case of this clone: The sample carries other DNA sequences with the same CDR3. The V gene is TRBV7-2, the J gene TRBJ1-3, with unresolved D. Trimming pared 0 bases from V and 0 bases from J, leaving 6 bases between. The CDR3 length is 15 residues. Germline V lookup: CDR1 SGHTA, CDR2 FQGNSA. The CDR3 loop is CASSLAGSSGNTIYF. The CDR3 DNA sequence: TGTGCCAGCAGCTTAGCAGGGAGCTCTGGAAACACCATATATTTT.

The J gene is TRBJ2-5, the V gene TRBV28, with 7 bases that match TRBD2. After removal of 1 base from V and 0 bases from J, the junction contained 2 bases not matched to a gene. The CDR3 runs 15 residues. CDR1 and CDR2 from the germline V gene are MDHEN and SYDVKM. CDR3 loop: CASSLSGGHQETQYF. The DNA of the CDR3 is TGTGCCAGCAGTTTATCGGGGGGACACCAAGAGACCCAGTACTTC.

This rearrangement joins TRBV7-3 to TRBJ2-1; 10 bases map to TRBD1. Germline CDR1 is SGHTA and CDR2 is FQGTGA. The CDR3 extends over 15 amino acids. The junction had 6 bases not matched to a gene; V was cut back by 5 bases and J by 5 bases. The CDR3 region has the DNA TGTGCCAGCAGCCTCCGGACAGGGGGAAACAATGAGCAGTTCTTC. Amino acid sequence: CASSLRTGGNNEQFF. Complete variable domain (other parts from reference TRBV7-3 and TRBJ2-1): GAGVSQTPSNKVTEKGKYVELRCDPISGHTALYWYRQSLGQGPEFLIYFQGTGAADDSGLPNDRFFAVRPEGSVSTLKIQRTERGDSAVYLCASSLRTGGNNEQFFGPGTRLTVL.

The chain carries TRBV5-4 and TRBJ1-1, with TRBD1 matching over 8 bases. After removal of 3 bases from V and 2 bases from J, the junction contained 6 bases not matched to a gene. Germline assignment: CDR1 SGHNT and CDR2 YYREEE (reference sequence). There are 15 residues in the CDR3. CDR3 residues: CASSSSRGPNTEAFF. Written as DNA, the CDR3 is TGTGCCAGCAGCTCATCCAGGGGGCCCAACACTGAAGCTTTCTTT. Supplemented by reference TRBV5-4 and TRBJ1-1, the full variable domain reads ETGVTQSPTHLIKTRGQQVTLRCSSQSGHNTVSWYQQALGQGPQFIFQYYREEENGRGNFPPRFSGLQFPNYSSELNVNALELDDSALYLCASSSSRGPNTEAFFGQGTRLTVV.

This sequence joins TRBV7-9 and TRBJ1-5, with D perhaps matching TRBD1 (6 bases). Germline V gives CDR1 SEHNR, CDR2 FQNEAQ (reference sequence). The CDR3 is 15 amino acids. V lost 5 bases to trimming and J lost 8 bases, with 19 bases between them. The CDR3 DNA sequence: TGTGCCAGCAGCCCGAGCAGGGCAGGGGAAGAGCCCCAGCATTTT. It specifies CASSPSRAGEEPQHF.

The CDR3 here is CAIRGVGLQETQYF. CDR3 sequence (DNA): TGTGCCATCAGGGGGGTGGGTCTCCAAGAGACCCAGTACTTC. This rearrangement joins TRBV10-3 to TRBJ2-5; D is perhaps TRBD1 or TRBD2 (5 bases each). The V end lost 6 bases, the J end lost 1 base, and 12 bases lay between the germline ends. From germline, CDR1 is ENHRY and CDR2 SYGVKD. The CDR3 runs to 14 residues.

A note on this clone: Other DNA sequences in the same sample also yield this CDR3. The CDR3 is CASRPGQTYEQYF. The DNA of the CDR3 is TGTGCCAGCAGACCGGGACAGACCTACGAGCAGTACTTC. The rearrangement joins TRBV28 to TRBJ2-7; 7 bases map to TRBD1. The length of the CDR3 is 13 residues. Unmatched junction bases numbered 4, after V lost 6 bases and J lost 2 bases. CDR1 and CDR2 from the germline V gene are MDHEN and SYDVKM.

V gene TRBV30 combines with J gene TRBJ1-4; D unresolved. Trimming pared 3 bases from V and 8 bases from J, leaving 10 bases between. The CDR3 sequence is 12 residues long. Looked up from germline, CDR1 is GTSNPN and CDR2 is SVGIG (reference sequence). Here the CDR3 DNA reads TGTGCCTGGAGGGAACCCAGCGAAAAACTGTTTTTT. As protein: CAWREPSEKLFF.

The J gene is TRBJ2-7, the V gene TRBV11-2, with TRBD1 matching 8 bases. V was clipped by 6 bases and J by 7 bases; unmatched bases: 5. Germline V CDR1 and CDR2: SGHAT, FQNNGV. This CDR3 contains 12 residues. This chain's CDR3 is CASRDRGGEQYF. Here the CDR3 DNA reads TGTGCCAGCAGAGACAGGGGTGGAGAGCAGTACTTC.

This clone was observed a few times. V and J are TRBV6-5 and TRBJ1-5, with D unresolved. CDR3 length: 15 residues. V lost 0 bases, J lost 4 bases, and 10 bases lay in between. Germline values: CDR1 MNHEY, CDR2 SVGAGI. The chain's CDR3 is CASSYSAGQNQPQHF. CDR3 sequence (DNA): TGTGCCAGCAGTTACTCAGCCGGGCAGAATCAGCCCCAGCATTTT.

This clone was found a few times. The V and J genes are TRBV4-2 and TRBJ1-2; 8 nucleotides line up with TRBD1. V was clipped by 5 bases and J by 4 bases; unmatched bases: 6. The length of the CDR3 is 14 residues. Germline-derived CDR1 and CDR2 are LGHNA and YNFKEQ. CDR3 loop: CASSLDREVYGYTF. The CDR3 nucleotides read TGTGCCAGCAGCTTGGACAGGGAGGTCTATGGCTACACCTTC.

This chain links TRBV19 with TRBJ2-1, with D possibly being TRBD2 (5 bases). CDR3 length equals 12 residues. Germline V gene sequence: CDR1 LNHDA, CDR2 SQIVND (reference sequence). Trimming took off 6 bases at V and 9 bases at J, with 12 bases between the two ends. CDR3 protein: CASSLSSSEQFF. In nucleotides, the CDR3 is TGTGCCAGTAGCCTCTCTAGCAGTGAGCAGTTCTTC. Supplemented by reference TRBV19 and TRBJ2-1, the full variable domain reads DGGITQSPKYLFRKEGQNVTLSCEQNLNHDAMYWYRQDPGQGLRLIYYSQIVNDFQKGDIAEGYSVSREKKESFPLTVTSAQKNPTAFYLCASSLSSSEQFFGPGTRLTVL.

This rearrangement joins TRBV2 to TRBJ2-1, with a tentative D call TRBD2 (5 bases). CDR1 SNHLY and CDR2 FYNNEI come from the germline V gene. The V end was cut by 3 bases, the J end by 3 bases, with 12 bases between. CDR3 length equals 15 residues. CDR3 sequence (DNA): TGTGCCAGCAGTGAGGGAGAAATAGGCTACAATGAGCAGTTCTTC. It specifies CASSEGEIGYNEQFF.

This chain joins TRBV19 and TRBJ1-5; D unresolved. V was shortened by 5 bases and J by 0 bases, with 8 bases between the two germline ends. The V gene's germline CDR1 is LNHDA and CDR2 SQIVND (reference sequence). The CDR3 has 14 residues. The CDR3 region is CASSARNSNQPQHF. CDR3 nucleotides: TGTGCCAGTAGTGCCAGAAATAGCAATCAGCCCCAGCATTTT. Variable domain in full (rest from reference TRBV19 and TRBJ1-5): DGGITQSPKYLFRKEGQNVTLSCEQNLNHDAMYWYRQDPGQGLRLIYYSQIVNDFQKGDIAEGYSVSREKKESFPLTVTSAQKNPTAFYLCASSARNSNQPQHFGDGTRLSIL.

The V and J genes are TRBV18 and TRBJ2-2; 10 bases are a match to TRBD2. This CDR3 has 16 residues. Looked up from germline, CDR1 is KGHSH and CDR2 is LQKENI. The V and J ends lost 3 bases and 3 bases, in that order; junction bases with no gene match: 4. CDR3 loop: CASSPVAGGDTGELFF. The CDR3 nucleotides read TGTGCCAGCTCACCTGTAGCGGGAGGCGACACCGGGGAGCTGTTTTTT. The full variable domain, its missing parts supplied by reference TRBV18 and TRBJ2-2, is NAGVMQNPRHLVRRRGQEARLRCSPMKGHSHVYWYRQLPEEGLKFMVYLQKENIIDESGMPKERFSAEFPKEGPSILRIQQVVRGDSAAYFCASSPVAGGDTGELFFGEGSRLTVL.